Each of the 5 T cell receptor beta chains below was sequenced from the same sample in a study of blood T cell repertoires in COVID-19. The assay was immunoSEQ multiplex PCR, and TCRdb's table has in-frame clones only and misses some. The sample lists roughly 130,000 clones, more than 75% occurring once. Sequenced material: peripheral blood. Every receptor here comes from a man aged 80 or over with acute or convalescent COVID-19.

This clone came up once. This chain links TRBV7-3 with TRBJ2-3; D may be TRBD2 (5 bases). The V end was cut by 5 bases, the J end by 5 bases, with 8 bases between. The CDR3 is 12 residues long. Germline CDR1 SGHTA, CDR2 FQGTGA. The CDR3 protein is CASSNAGDTQYF. The CDR3 bases are TGTGCCAGCAGCAACGCGGGAGATACGCAGTATTTT.

This rearrangement joins TRBV15 to TRBJ1-4; 7 bases map to TRBD1. The CDR3 consists of 17 residues. Germline CDR1 reads LNHNV; CDR2 reads YYDKDF (reference sequence). The V gene end was trimmed by 1 base and the J gene end by 1 base; junction bases not matched to a gene: 6. For the CDR3, the DNA is TGTGCCACCAGCAGAGGAGTGGGGACAGAAACTAATGAAAAACTGTTTTTT. Translated, it gives CATSRGVGTETNEKLFF.

This clone was observed at least ten times. This chain joins TRBV6-5 and TRBJ1-1; perhaps TRBD1 as D (6 bases). With 6 bases removed from V and 3 bases from J, the gap between germline ends came to 14 bases. Per germline, CDR1 MNHEY and CDR2 SVGAGI. The CDR3 has 14 residues. Here the CDR3 DNA reads TGTGCCAGCAGAGATTCGAACAGGGACACTGAAGCTTTCTTT. This gives the protein CASRDSNRDTEAFF.

The chain employs TRBV15 and TRBJ2-1; 10 bases align to TRBD2. V dropped 1 base and J dropped 7; count of bases not matched to a gene: 10. Germline loops: CDR1 LNHNV, CDR2 YYDKDF (reference sequence). The CDR3 length is 17 residues. The DNA of the CDR3 is TGTGCCACCAGCAGAGGAAGGGGGAGCGGGGGGGCAAATGAGCAGTTCTTC. Translating it yields CATSRGRGSGGANEQFF.

V is TRBV11-1 and J is TRBJ2-3, with TRBD2 matching over 8 bases. V was pared by 4 bases and J by 3 bases, with 6 bases of the junction left unmatched. Germline V CDR1 and CDR2: SGHAT, FQDESV (reference sequence). This CDR3 has 15 amino acids. The CDR3 is CASSSSGTRTDTQYF. The CDR3, as DNA: TGTGCCAGCAGCTCCTCCGGGACTAGAACAGATACGCAGTATTTT.